This T cell receptor (beta chain) came from a study of T cells in Graves' hyperthyroidism and ophthalmopathy. Study as a whole: At initial diagnosis, before any treatment had begun, peripheral blood was obtained. Regarding the study as a whole: The model forecast ophthalmopathy, anticipating it by a median around 6.9 months before onset.

Regions amplified from RNA transcripts were the TCR beta CDR3 regions. TCR CDR3 regions were first amplified by RT-PCR with HTBI primers. TCRdb analysed the multiplex PCR reads with MiXCR anew, one entry per CDR3 protein. The table lists hundreds of thousands of distinct CDR3 sequences, 35% to 40% of them singletons, with approximately 10% in the top ten. Patients aged 18 to 65 had newly diagnosed hyperthyroidism lasting under 2 months. Of note for this clonotype: Its antigen is not known.

Per the germline V gene, CDR1 is ENHRY and CDR2 is SYGVKD. The germline V and J ends were trimmed by 10 bases and 2 bases, with 11 bases remaining between them. The CDR3 is 13 amino acids. The receptor was derived from a man between 18 and 35 years old with Graves' hyperthyroidism. The sample was blood. The chain carries TRBV10-3 and TRBJ2-2, with D possibly being TRBD2 (6 bases). DNA for the CDR3: TGTGCCAGCAGGGACTTCAACACCGGGGAGCTGTTTTTT. Its protein is CASRDFNTGELFF.